The 11 T cell receptor beta chains given below trace back to one sample, sequenced in a study of T cell repertoires in cytomegalovirus infection. Using its own MiXCR run on the reads, TCRdb lists one record per CDR3 protein. The sample lists around 310,000 distinct CDR3 sequences, almost 30% occurring once. Their antigens are not known. The input for sequencing was cultured PBMCs, taken from culture after CMV antigen stimulation. Receptors were obtained from a human donor in good health (CMV status not recorded). Some clones in this sample may be carry-over from other donors' samples.

This clonotype was seen more than once but under ten times. The chain recombines TRBV7-2 with TRBJ2-1; D is unclear. The CDR3 loop spans 12 amino acids. Germline CDR1 and CDR2: SGHTA and FQGNSA. V dropped 0 bases and J dropped 5 bases, with 2 bases sitting between them. Written as DNA, the CDR3 is TGTGCCAGCAGCTTAGCGGACAATGAGCAGTTCTTC. This sequence encodes CASSLADNEQFF.

This clonotype was counted only a few times. This sequence joins TRBV7-8 and TRBJ1-6; no firm D call. The V gene's germline CDR1 is SGHVS and CDR2 FQNEAQ. This CDR3 region has 14 residues. The ends were cut back, 5 bases at V and 10 bases at J, with 15 bases in the middle. CDR3 region: CASSLGGEWSPLHF. The CDR3 coding sequence is TGTGCCAGCAGCCTAGGCGGGGAATGGTCACCCCTCCACTTT. Full variable domain (rest looked up from reference TRBV7-8 and TRBJ1-6): GAGVSQSPRYKVAKRGQDVALRCDPISGHVSLFWYQQALGQGPEFLTYFQNEAQLDKSGLPSDRFFAERPEGSVSTLKIQRTQQEDSAVYLCASSLGGEWSPLHFGNGTRLTVT.

The CDR3 sequence is CASSLTGIGNEQFF. The DNA of the CDR3 is TGTGCCAGCAGTTTAACGGGGATCGGCAATGAGCAGTTCTTC. V and J are TRBV12-3 or TRBV12-4 and TRBJ2-1, with D possibly TRBD2 on 5 matching bases. The CDR3 contains 14 residues. The ends were cut back, 2 bases at V and 6 bases at J, with 11 bases in the middle.

This clonotype was seen at least ten times. The chain links TRBV7-9 to TRBJ1-1; TRBD1 aligns across 8 bases. This CDR3 spans 15 amino acids. V was clipped by 5 bases and J by 0 bases; unmatched bases: 5. Per germline, CDR1 SEHNR and CDR2 FQNEAQ (reference sequence). Here the CDR3 DNA reads TGTGCCAGCAGCCCGTGGACAGGGCTGAACACTGAAGCTTTCTTT. Translation gives CASSPWTGLNTEAFF.

This clonotype appeared a few times. This chain joins TRBV27 and TRBJ1-1; 7 positions agree with TRBD1. The CDR3 has 13 amino acids. The junction had 3 bases not matched to a gene; V was cut back by 3 bases and J by 5 bases. Germline lookup yields CDR1 MNHEY and CDR2 SMNVEV (reference sequence). The CDR3 DNA reads TGTGCCAGCAGTTTTAGGGGGCAGACTGAAGCTTTCTTT. It encodes CASSFRGQTEAFF.

This clonotype was observed a few times. V is TRBV7-6 and J is TRBJ2-1, with D possibly being TRBD1 or TRBD2 (5 bases each). The CDR3 totals 14 residues. V lost 4 bases to trimming and J lost 1 base, with 8 bases between them. From germline, CDR1 is SGHVS and CDR2 FNYEAQ. DNA for the CDR3: TGTGCCAGCAGCTCGGGACCTTCCTACAATGAGCAGTTCTTC. It specifies CASSSGPSYNEQFF.

This clonotype was seen repeatedly, ten times or more. This rearrangement joins TRBV7-6 to TRBJ1-4, with D perhaps TRBD1 (6 bases). Per germline, CDR1 SGHVS and CDR2 FNYEAQ. V lost 5 bases, J lost 6 bases, and 16 bases lay in between. The CDR3 is 15 residues long. CDR3 bases: TGTGCCAGCAGCGCGCAACAGGGAGAGGATGAAAAACTGTTTTTT. Translated: CASSAQQGEDEKLFF.

The V call is TRBV24-1, the J call TRBJ2-1; weak D call: TRBD1 (6 bases). Germline V lookup: CDR1 KGHDR, CDR2 SFDVKD. The CDR3 has 15 amino acids. Trimming pared 5 bases from V and 2 bases from J, leaving 12 bases between. DNA for the CDR3: TGTGCCACCAGTGGGGACAAGAATCCCTACAATGAGCAGTTCTTC. This codes for CATSGDKNPYNEQFF.

The rearrangement uses TRBV25-1 and TRBJ1-3, with D unresolved. V lost 3 bases and J lost 7, with 10 bases in between. CDR1 and CDR2 (germline): MGHDK, SYGVNS. The CDR3 spans 13 residues. Written as DNA, the CDR3 is TGTGCCAGCAGTGACGAGGTGGGGAACACCATATATTTT. Translation gives CASSDEVGNTIYF.

This clonotype was seen at least ten times. The chain uses TRBV7-3 and TRBJ2-1, with 10 bases lining up with TRBD2. Germline trimming cut 1 base from V and 7 bases from J; bases unmatched to any gene: 7. The germline CDR1 and CDR2 sequences are SGHTA and FQGTGA. The CDR3 runs 16 residues. Here the CDR3 DNA reads TGTGCCAGCAGCTTAATAGCAGCGGGAGGGTTGAATGAGCAGTTCTTC. Translating gives CASSLIAAGGLNEQFF.

The rearrangement joins TRBV5-6 to TRBJ2-6; 9 positions agree with TRBD1. Losses at the gene ends were 4 bases for V and 3 bases for J; bases not matched to a gene: 11. CDR3 size: 18 residues. From germline, CDR1 is SGHDT and CDR2 YYEEEE. The DNA for the CDR3 is TGTGCCAGCAGCCCGGACAGGGGACCGGCGTTTGGGGCCAACGTCCTGACTTTC. Residues: CASSPDRGPAFGANVLTF. Together with reference TRBV5-6 and TRBJ2-6, the CDR3 gives the full variable domain: DAGVTQSPTHLIKTRGQQVTLRCSPKSGHDTVSWYQQALGQGPQFIFQYYEEEERQRGNFPDRFSGHQFPNYSSELNVNALLLGDSALYLCASSPDRGPAFGANVLTFGAGSRLTVL.